Listed below are T cell receptor beta chains from one sample, sequenced in a study of cytomegalovirus exposure and HLA in healthy donors. Using immunoSEQ multiplex PCR, the repertoire was profiled, and TCRdb retains in-frame clones only, with some absent. The sample lists 75,000 to 80,000 clones, around 84% occurring once. Material: PBMCs. These TCRs come from a middle-aged woman in good health and CMV-seropositive. Both conserved end residues are part of each CDR3. A D gene is named only where the DNA matches it firmly. For some rows the clone size is stated as once, few or many, or as a class when expanded; others skip it.

clone size,J gene,D gene,V gene,CDR3 protein,CDR3 DNA
few,TRBJ2-2,TRBD1,TRBV7-3,CASSLSQGGGTGELFF,TGTGCCAGCAGCTTATCACAGGGGGGCGGCACCGGGGAGCTGTTTTTT
NA,TRBJ1-5,NA,TRBV19,CASSIPGEQPQHF,TGTGCCAGTAGTATTCCAGGGGAGCAGCCCCAGCATTTT
NA,TRBJ1-4,TRBD1,TRBV5-1,CASSSGQGTNEKLFF,TGCGCCAGCAGCTCTGGACAGGGGACTAATGAAAAACTGTTTTTT
NA,TRBJ2-2,NA,TRBV11-3,CASSLDRNTGELFF,TGTGCCAGCAGCCTGGACAGGAACACCGGGGAGCTGTTTTTT
NA,TRBJ1-1,NA,TRBV18,CASSQQGMETEAFF,TGTGCCAGCTCCCAACAGGGAATGGAGACTGAAGCTTTCTTT
few,TRBJ1-3,NA,TRBV30,CAWTIERTGNTIYF,TGTGCCTGGACTATCGAGAGAACTGGAAACACCATATATTTT
NA,TRBJ2-5,TRBD1,TRBV6-1,CASRPGGAGQETQYF,TGTGCCAGCAGACCAGGGGGCGCGGGGCAAGAGACCCAGTACTTC
NA,TRBJ2-1,NA,TRBV7-2,CASSPVLVSEQFF,TGTGCCAGCAGCCCTGTACTAGTTTCTGAGCAGTTCTTC
NA,TRBJ2-2,TRBD2,TRBV9,CASRGGSGGELFF,TGTGCCAGCAGGGGAGGGTCTGGCGGGGAGCTGTTTTTT
NA,TRBJ1-4,TRBD1,TRBV28,CASSLPGQGAKREKLFF,TGTGCCAGCAGTCTTCCGGGACAGGGGGCGAAACGTGAAAAACTGTTTTTT
NA,TRBJ1-4,TRBD1,TRBV5-5,CASSYGQGSFATNEKLFF,TGTGCCAGCAGCTACGGACAGGGCAGCTTTGCAACTAATGAAAAACTGTTTTTT
NA,TRBJ2-3,TRBD2,TRBV6-5,CASSYSSGGTDTQYF,TGTGCCAGCAGTTACTCCAGCGGGGGCACAGATACGCAGTATTTT
NA,TRBJ1-2,NA,TRBV30,CAWSLHGAGNYGYTF,TGTGCCTGGAGCTTGCATGGGGCTGGTAACTATGGCTACACCTTC
NA,TRBJ1-2,NA,TRBV28,CASSSGYGYTF,TGTGCCAGCAGTTCAGGCTATGGCTACACCTTC
NA,TRBJ2-1,NA,TRBV5-1,CASSSEGGSYNEQFF,TGCGCCAGCAGCTCGGAAGGGGGCTCCTACAATGAGCAGTTCTTC
few,TRBJ2-5,TRBD1,TRBV6-5,CASSSFRDRGRETQYF,TGTGCCAGCAGTTCTTTCCGGGACAGGGGGCGGGAGACCCAGTACTTC
NA,TRBJ2-5,TRBD2,TRBV9,CASSSSGGAQETQYF,TGTGCCAGCAGCTCGAGCGGGGGGGCCCAGGAGACCCAGTACTTC
NA,TRBJ2-7,TRBD2,TRBV9,CASSPPWAGGPTYEQYF,TGTGCCAGCAGCCCCCCGTGGGCGGGGGGACCAACCTACGAGCAGTACTTC
few,TRBJ1-2,TRBD1,TRBV4-1,CASSQQGTGFGYTF,TGCGCCAGCAGCCAACAGGGGACAGGGTTTGGCTACACCTTC
NA,TRBJ1-4,TRBD1,TRBV19,CASSPYRTGNEKLFF,TGTGCCAGTAGTCCTTATCGGACAGGGAATGAAAAACTGTTTTTT
NA,TRBJ1-2,TRBD1,TRBV6-1,CASSTRDRSLYGYTF,TGTGCCAGCAGTACCCGGGACAGGTCCCTGTATGGCTACACCTTC
NA,TRBJ1-3,TRBD1,TRBV4-3,CASSQVEQGRPGNTIYF,TGCGCCAGCAGCCAAGTGGAACAGGGGAGGCCTGGAAACACCATATATTTT
NA,TRBJ2-7,TRBD1,TRBV6-5,CASSTTGKFYEQYF,TGTGCCAGCAGTACGACAGGGAAGTTCTACGAGCAGTACTTC
few,TRBJ2-1,TRBD2,TRBV29-1,CSVARGGPNNEQFF,TGCAGCGTTGCGCGGGGGGGGCCGAACAATGAGCAGTTCTTC
few,TRBJ1-1,NA,TRBV5-1,CASSLSQNTEAFF,TGCGCCAGCAGCTTGTCCCAGAACACTGAAGCTTTCTTT
NA,TRBJ1-2,NA,TRBV7-9,CASSPGQRHGYTF,TGTGCCAGCAGCCCAGGACAGAGGCATGGCTACACCTTC
NA,TRBJ1-4,TRBD1,TRBV30,CAWSDRDRRSVEFF,TGTGCCTGGAGTGACCGGGACAGGAGATCCGTGGAGTTTTTT
NA,TRBJ1-6,NA,TRBV15,CATSREAGPPLHF,TGTGCCACCAGCAGAGAGGCGGGGCCACCCCTCCACTTT
NA,TRBJ1-1,NA,TRBV19,CASSIGRVATEAFF,TGTGCCAGTAGTATAGGCAGGGTGGCGACTGAAGCTTTCTTT
NA,TRBJ2-7,TRBD2,TRBV4-1,CASSPFGVGGGYEQYF,TGCGCCAGCAGCCCCTTCGGTGTGGGCGGGGGCTACGAGCAGTACTTC
NA,TRBJ1-1,TRBD1,TRBV19,CASSIGQGGSTEAFF,TGTGCCAGTAGTATAGGACAGGGGGGATCCACTGAAGCTTTCTTT
NA,TRBJ2-5,TRBD2,TRBV11-3,CASSQDGGRRETQYF,TGTGCCAGCAGCCAGGACGGGGGGAGGCGAGAGACCCAGTACTTC
NA,TRBJ2-2,TRBD1,TRBV5-4,CASTNPVGQGPPGELFF,TGTGCCAGCACTAACCCCGTGGGACAGGGGCCCCCCGGGGAGCTGTTTTTT
NA,TRBJ2-7,NA,TRBV30,CAWSFSGGIYEQYF,TGTGCCTGGAGCTTCTCAGGGGGGATCTACGAGCAGTACTTC
NA,TRBJ2-3,NA,TRBV19,CASSIVRGSTDTQYF,TGTGCCAGTAGTATAGTTAGGGGCAGCACAGATACGCAGTATTTT
NA,TRBJ1-2,TRBD1,TRBV9,CASSVGPPGQGAEYGYTF,TGTGCCAGCAGCGTAGGACCCCCAGGGCAGGGGGCGGAGTATGGCTACACCTTC
NA,TRBJ2-1,TRBD1,TRBV6-5,CASRRQGALIDEQFF,TGTGCCAGCAGGCGACAGGGTGCTTTAATCGATGAGCAGTTCTTC
NA,TRBJ2-7,NA,TRBV6-1,CASSGHSGPTYEQYF,TGTGCCAGCAGTGGACACAGCGGTCCCACCTACGAGCAGTACTTC
NA,TRBJ1-5,TRBD1,TRBV6-6,CASSAPGQSSNQPQHF,TGTGCCAGCAGCGCCCCGGGACAGTCTAGCAATCAGCCCCAGCATTTT
NA,TRBJ1-3,TRBD1,TRBV10-3,CAIRTGQNGNTIYF,TGTGCCATAAGGACAGGGCAGAATGGAAACACCATATATTTT